What follows is one TCR beta chain and its context. No antigen is known for it. This specimen belongs to a study of Graves' ophthalmopathy and Graves' hyperthyroidism. Study information: Peripheral blood was gathered at the point of initial diagnosis, before any treatment started.

General study results and limits: Blood contained most expanded thyroid clonotypes exceeding 0.001 frequency.

Amplification targeted the TCR beta CDR3 regions, with RNA transcripts as the source material. First-round RT-PCR with HTBI primers preceded a second-round multiplex PCR. TCRdb analysed the multiplex PCR reads with MiXCR anew, one entry per CDR3 protein. Of 150,000 to 200,000 distinct CDR3 sequences listed, less than 45% are singletons. CDR1 and CDR2 from the germline V gene are SGHRS and YFSETQ. The CDR3 has 15 amino acids. The V gene end was trimmed by 6 bases and the J gene end by 6 bases; junction bases not matched to a gene: 7. This sequence joins TRBV5-1 and TRBJ2-2; 11 bases are shared with TRBD2. This TCR was sampled from a woman in her thirties or forties with Graves' ophthalmopathy. The material sequenced was peripheral blood. CDR3 in DNA: TGCGCCAGCACCACTAGCGGGAGTCGTGCCGGGGAGCTGTTTTTT. Its translation: CASTTSGSRAGELFF. The full variable domain, with the rest looked up from reference TRBV5-1 and TRBJ2-2, is KAGVTQTPRYLIKTRGQQVTLSCSPISGHRSVSWYQQTPGQGLQFLFEYFSETQRNKGNFPGRFSGRQFSNSRSEMNVSTLELGDSALYLCASTTSGSRAGELFFGEGSRLTVL.